Shown below are 29 T cell receptor beta chains from a single sample sequenced in a study of OX40 agonist ivuxolimab in advanced cancers. Sequencing was performed with immunoSEQ multiplex PCR; in TCRdb, only in-frame clones are kept and a portion is missing. The repertoire holds over 30,000 clones, nearly 75% seen once, with around 18% in the top ten. Sequences were derived from CD4+ or CD8+ T cells sorted from blood, sampled in a trial of the OX40 agonist ivuxolimab. The receptors stem from an adult with an advanced solid tumor such as melanoma, head and neck, liver or kidney cancer.

The DNA of the CDR3 is TGTGCCAGCAGCTCCCGGACAGGGATATTGGGGACCCAGTACTTC. Protein sequence: CASSSRTGILGTQYF. The rearrangement joins TRBV11-2 to TRBJ2-5; 8 bases are a match to TRBD1. This CDR3 is built from 15 residues. The germline gives CDR1 SGHAT, CDR2 FQNNGV. The V segment lost 4 bases and the J segment 7 bases; nucleotides outside the gene matches: 11.

This clone has a single count. This chain uses TRBV9 with TRBJ2-7; TRBD2 agrees at 8 bases. The CDR3 runs 15 residues. Germline values: CDR1 SGDLS, CDR2 YYNGEE. V shed 3 bases and J 2 bases; nucleotides not matched to a gene: 7. The CDR3 loop reads CASSAQPGGPYEQYF. CDR3 in DNA: TGTGCCAGCAGCGCGCAGCCGGGGGGGCCCTACGAGCAGTACTTC.

The rearrangement joins TRBV28 to TRBJ1-2; D may be TRBD1 (5 bases). CDR1 and CDR2 (germline): MDHEN, SYDVKM. V lost 3 bases to trimming and J lost 6 bases, with 14 bases between them. The CDR3 consists of 14 residues. The CDR3 region has the DNA TGTGCCAGCAGTTTCTCGGCTGGGACCCATGGCTACACCTTC. This translates into CASSFSAGTHGYTF.

Note on this clone: The sample has other DNA sequences that encode this CDR3 too. The CDR3 spells CASSLESNTEAFF. In DNA form, the CDR3 reads TGCGCCAGCAGCCTAGAGTCAAACACTGAAGCTTTCTTT. The chain carries TRBV5-1 and TRBJ1-1; no clear D. This CDR3 contains 13 residues. V lost 4 bases to trimming and J lost 2 bases, with 9 bases between them. Germline V gene lookup returns CDR1 SGHRS and CDR2 YFSETQ.

This clone was seen a single time. V usage is TRBV5-1 and J usage is TRBJ1-1; a weak D match, TRBD1 (6 bases). Germline-derived CDR1 and CDR2 are SGHRS and YFSETQ. Trimming took 5 bases from V and 2 from J, leaving 13 bases between them. This CDR3 has 14 residues. DNA of the CDR3: TGCGCCAGCAGTAATAGGGGGGGCAACACTGAAGCTTTCTTT. It translates to CASSNRGGNTEAFF.

The chain uses TRBV28 and TRBJ1-4; 10 nucleotides align to TRBD1. The CDR3 runs to 17 residues. Germline V gene sequence: CDR1 MDHEN, CDR2 SYDVKM. V dropped 3 bases and J dropped 7; count of bases not matched to a gene: 11. The CDR3 bases are TGTGCCAGCAGTTTCTTGGGACAGGGGAGGGGGAGTGAAAAACTGTTTTTT. This gives the protein CASSFLGQGRGSEKLFF.

The chain has TRBV6-1 and TRBJ1-5, with D possibly being TRBD1 (5 bases). CDR1 and CDR2 (germline): MNHNS, SASEGT. The CDR3 has 15 amino acids. The V and J ends lost 5 bases and 1 base respectively, with 12 bases between them. The CDR3 is CASSRQWGSNQPQHF. The CDR3 DNA is TGTGCCAGCAGTCGCCAATGGGGGAGCAATCAGCCCCAGCATTTT.

This clone was recorded a few times. V is TRBV19 and J is TRBJ1-5, with D perhaps TRBD1 (5 bases). Per the germline V gene, CDR1 is LNHDA and CDR2 is SQIVND (reference sequence). The CDR3 runs 14 residues. Trimming removed 4 bases at V and 6 bases at J, with 13 bases between. The CDR3 DNA sequence: TGTGCCAGTAGTACAGGGAGAACGGTTCAGCCCCAGCATTTT. Encoded protein: CASSTGRTVQPQHF. The full variable domain, its missing parts supplied by reference TRBV19 and TRBJ1-5, is DGGITQSPKYLFRKEGQNVTLSCEQNLNHDAMYWYRQDPGQGLRLIYYSQIVNDFQKGDIAEGYSVSREKKESFPLTVTSAQKNPTAFYLCASSTGRTVQPQHFGDGTRLSIL.

The chain links TRBV27 to TRBJ2-7, with D hard to call. Germline CDR1 MNHEY, CDR2 SMNVEV (reference sequence). Trimming removed 0 bases from V and 1 base from J, with 10 bases in between. The CDR3 spans 15 residues. CDR3 sequence reads: CASSLSPGRSYEQYF. The CDR3 DNA follows: TGTGCCAGCAGTTTATCTCCGGGCCGATCCTACGAGCAGTACTTC.

The rearrangement joins TRBV10-1 to TRBJ2-4; 11 bases line up with TRBD1. V was pared by 5 bases and J by 10 bases, with 10 bases of the junction left unmatched. Germline V gene data show CDR1 as WNHNN and CDR2 as SYGVQD (reference sequence). This CDR3 has 15 residues. For the CDR3, the DNA is TGCGCCAGCAGTCAGGGGACCGGGACAGGGGGTATTCAGTACTTC. Its translation: CASSQGTGTGGIQYF.

This clone was detected a few times. The V and J genes are TRBV5-1 and TRBJ1-5; D is uncertain. The CDR3 spans 14 residues. From germline, CDR1 is SGHRS and CDR2 YFSETQ. V was trimmed by 0 bases and J by 5 bases, leaving 9 bases between them. This CDR3 reads CASSLDSLDQPQHF. In DNA form, the CDR3 reads TGCGCCAGCAGCTTGGACAGTCTGGATCAGCCCCAGCATTTT.

The rearrangement uses TRBV6-5 and TRBJ2-2, with D uncertain. The germline CDR1 and CDR2 sequences are MNHEY and SVGAGI. Trimming removed 8 bases from V and 1 base from J, with 11 bases in between. The CDR3 has 14 amino acids. CDR3 bases: TGTGCCAGCGGCCTTGATTGGAACACCGGGGAGCTGTTTTTT. It encodes CASGLDWNTGELFF.

The V and J genes are TRBV6-5 and TRBJ1-3; D gene uncertain. CDR3 length equals 14 residues. Trimming removed 5 bases from V and 4 bases from J, with 12 bases in between. Germline V CDR1 and CDR2: MNHEY, SVGAGI. The CDR3 reads CASSPQIGGNTIYF. In DNA, the CDR3 is TGTGCCAGCAGTCCTCAGATCGGAGGAAACACCATATATTTT.

This chain links TRBV13 with TRBJ1-2; 8 bases agree with TRBD1. CDR1 is PRHDT, CDR2 FYEKMQ, per germline (reference sequence). The CDR3 is made up of 14 amino acids. V shed 5 bases and J 3 bases; nucleotides not matched to a gene: 5. The CDR3 protein is CASSLGTGDYGYTF. The CDR3 coding sequence is TGTGCCAGCAGCCTTGGGACAGGAGACTATGGCTACACCTTC.

The V and J genes are TRBV18 and TRBJ2-7, with D perhaps assigned TRBD1 or TRBD2 (6 bases each). V was trimmed by 2 bases and J by 3 bases, leaving 14 bases between them. Germline CDR1 and CDR2: KGHSH and LQKENI. CDR3 length equals 15 residues. CDR3 nucleotides: TGTGCCAGCTCACCATTGGGGGGCCCAATCTACGAGCAGTACTTC. As protein: CASSPLGGPIYEQYF.

The J gene is TRBJ1-2, the V gene TRBV19; 11 positions match TRBD1. The CDR3 runs 15 residues. From germline, CDR1 is LNHDA and CDR2 SQIVND (reference sequence). The ends lost 5 bases at V and 2 bases at J; junction bases unmatched: 4. The CDR3 loop is CASSPRTGGNYGYTF. The CDR3 DNA is TGTGCCAGTAGTCCTCGGACAGGGGGCAACTATGGCTACACCTTC.

V usage is TRBV5-8 and J usage is TRBJ1-4, with 9 bases identical to TRBD1. CDR1 and CDR2 from the germline V gene are SGHTS and YDEGEE. V was clipped by 0 bases and J by 4 bases; unmatched bases: 1. This CDR3 is built from 15 residues. The chain's CDR3 is CASSLGQGGNEKLFF. CDR3 coding DNA: TGTGCCAGCAGCTTGGGACAGGGGGGTAATGAAAAACTGTTTTTT. Filled out from reference TRBV5-8 and TRBJ1-4, the complete variable domain reads EAGVTQSPTHLIKTRGQQATLRCSPISGHTSVYWYQQALGLGLQFLLWYDEGEERNRGNFPPRFSGRQFPNYSSELNVNALELEDSALYLCASSLGQGGNEKLFFGSGTQLSVL.

The chain recombines TRBV5-4 with TRBJ1-4; maybe TRBD1 (5 bases). Germline assignment: CDR1 SGHNT and CDR2 YYREEE (reference sequence). V was trimmed by 2 bases and J by 7 bases, leaving 12 bases between them. This CDR3 region has 14 residues. CDR3 sequence (DNA): TGTGCCAGCAGCTTACCTGGGGCGGGTGAAAAACTGTTTTTT. As protein: CASSLPGAGEKLFF.

This clone has just one count. This chain links TRBV9 with TRBJ1-5; no firm D call. There are 14 residues in the CDR3. Germline loops: CDR1 SGDLS, CDR2 YYNGEE. Trimming pared 0 bases from V and 3 bases from J, leaving 7 bases between. CDR3 nucleotides: TGTGCCAGCAGCGTAGGTTGGGCCAATCAGCCCCAGCATTTT. This translates into CASSVGWANQPQHF.

This clone was counted a few times. The V call is TRBV5-1, the J call TRBJ2-7, with 7 nucleotides matching TRBD1. V dropped 4 bases and J dropped 2; count of bases not matched to a gene: 3. The germline gives CDR1 SGHRS, CDR2 YFSETQ. This CDR3 comprises 13 residues. The CDR3 spells CASSVGTAYEQYF. The CDR3 DNA reads as TGCGCCAGCAGCGTTGGGACAGCCTACGAGCAGTACTTC. Combining the CDR3 with reference TRBV5-1 and TRBJ2-7 gives the whole variable domain KAGVTQTPRYLIKTRGQQVTLSCSPISGHRSVSWYQQTPGQGLQFLFEYFSETQRNKGNFPGRFSGRQFSNSRSEMNVSTLELGDSALYLCASSVGTAYEQYFGPGTRLTVT.

This clone has only a few counts. The genes are TRBV19 and TRBJ1-2, with 8 bases matching TRBD1. V shed 5 bases and J 5 bases; nucleotides not matched to a gene: 7. Germline CDR1 is LNHDA and CDR2 is SQIVND (reference sequence). The CDR3 runs to 14 residues. The CDR3 is CASSPDRDWYGYTF. The CDR3 region has the DNA TGTGCCAGTAGTCCGGACAGGGACTGGTATGGCTACACCTTC.

This chain links TRBV7-9 with TRBJ1-1; D uncertain. Germline V CDR1 and CDR2: SEHNR, FQNEAQ (reference sequence). V was trimmed by 5 bases and J by 7 bases, leaving 11 bases between them. This CDR3 is 12 amino acids long. For the CDR3, the DNA is TGTGCCAGCAGCCCAAGTCGGGGTGAAGCTTTCTTT. Translated: CASSPSRGEAFF.

CDR3 bases: TGTGCCAGCAGCCCTTACGGAGCGGGGGGGCTTGAGACCCAGTACTTC. Residues: CASSPYGAGGLETQYF. V is TRBV9 and J is TRBJ2-5, with 10 nucleotides matching TRBD2. V was pared by 4 bases and J by 5 bases, with 11 bases of the junction left unmatched. CDR1 and CDR2 from the germline V gene are SGDLS and YYNGEE. The CDR3 contains 16 residues.

This clone came up a few times. The V gene is TRBV27, the J gene TRBJ1-5; D perhaps matches TRBD1 (6 bases). Germline-derived CDR1 and CDR2 are MNHEY and SMNVEV (reference sequence). The CDR3 totals 15 residues. Trimming shortened V by 4 bases and J by 5 bases, and 15 bases separated the two germline ends. The CDR3 loop reads CASSYRFGGHQPQHF. CDR3 DNA: TGTGCCAGCAGTTACCGATTCGGGGGGCATCAGCCCCAGCATTTT.

This chain links TRBV5-6 with TRBJ1-6, with a possible D match to TRBD1 (6 bases). The CDR3 sequence is 18 residues long. Germline CDR1 and CDR2: SGHDT and YYEEEE. V was clipped by 6 bases and J by 4 bases, with 23 bases between them. The chain's CDR3 is CASTDIHRVLIYNSPLHF. CDR3 in DNA: TGTGCCAGCACCGACATCCACAGGGTCCTAATTTATAATTCACCCCTCCACTTT. Combining the CDR3 with reference TRBV5-6 and TRBJ1-6 gives the whole variable domain DAGVTQSPTHLIKTRGQQVTLRCSPKSGHDTVSWYQQALGQGPQFIFQYYEEEERQRGNFPDRFSGHQFPNYSSELNVNALLLGDSALYLCASTDIHRVLIYNSPLHFGNGTRLTVT.

The gene calls are TRBV28 and TRBJ1-2; possible D gene TRBD1, 5 bases. The ends were cut back, 2 bases at V and 6 bases at J, with 10 bases in the middle. Germline V lookup: CDR1 MDHEN, CDR2 SYDVKM. The CDR3 has 13 amino acids. The CDR3 is CASSLGRADGYTF. CDR3 DNA sequence: TGTGCCAGCAGTTTAGGCAGGGCGGATGGCTACACCTTC.

This chain connects TRBV5-1 to TRBJ1-6, with D possibly TRBD1 on 6 matching bases. The CDR3 length is 14 residues. V dropped 0 bases and J dropped 6 bases, with 7 bases sitting between them. Germline V gives CDR1 SGHRS, CDR2 YFSETQ. The CDR3 sequence: CASSLEGVNSPLHF. CDR3 DNA: TGCGCCAGCAGCTTGGAGGGGGTTAATTCACCCCTCCACTTT.

This clone is judged medium-sized. The chain carries TRBV7-9 and TRBJ2-6; 8 bases fit TRBD1. The length of the CDR3 is 17 residues. V shed 5 bases, J shed 0 bases, and the junction held 6 bases outside the gene matches. Germline V gives CDR1 SEHNR, CDR2 FQNEAQ (reference sequence). The CDR3: CASSAGQGGSGANVLTF. For the CDR3, the DNA is TGTGCCAGCAGCGCCGGACAGGGTGGCTCTGGGGCCAACGTCCTGACTTTC.

J is TRBJ1-4 and V is TRBV19; D may be TRBD1 (6 bases). V shed 6 bases and J shed 8 bases, with 13 bases lying between them. Germline V gene data show CDR1 as LNHDA and CDR2 as SQIVND (reference sequence). The CDR3 contains 13 residues. The CDR3 DNA reads TGTGCCAGTAGGCGGGGGCCGACGGAAAAACTGTTTTTT. Its translation: CASRRGPTEKLFF.